This T cell receptor beta chain was recorded in a study of T-cell memory formation after mild COVID-19. The CDR3 has 17 residues. CDR1 and CDR2 from the germline V gene are DFQATT and SNEGSKA (reference sequence). V dropped 0 bases and J dropped 0; count of bases not matched to a gene: 6. MiXCR was run by TCRdb on the 5' RACE reads, yielding one entry per CDR3 protein. This table holds approximately 250,000 distinct CDR3 sequences, 15% to 20% found once. In this sample, this clonotype turned up a few times. The source is a man aged 18 to 30 who had mild COVID-19 (a few samples of this study predate the infection). Cell type and time point are not known. The sequenced sample was PBMCs or a T cell subset sorted from them (not recorded which). This chain links TRBV20-1 with TRBJ2-2; 8 bases align to TRBD2. The CDR3 loop is CSARDRSGAPNTGELFF. As DNA, the CDR3 is TGCAGTGCTAGAGACCGTAGCGGGGCGCCGAACACCGGGGAGCTGTTTTTT.